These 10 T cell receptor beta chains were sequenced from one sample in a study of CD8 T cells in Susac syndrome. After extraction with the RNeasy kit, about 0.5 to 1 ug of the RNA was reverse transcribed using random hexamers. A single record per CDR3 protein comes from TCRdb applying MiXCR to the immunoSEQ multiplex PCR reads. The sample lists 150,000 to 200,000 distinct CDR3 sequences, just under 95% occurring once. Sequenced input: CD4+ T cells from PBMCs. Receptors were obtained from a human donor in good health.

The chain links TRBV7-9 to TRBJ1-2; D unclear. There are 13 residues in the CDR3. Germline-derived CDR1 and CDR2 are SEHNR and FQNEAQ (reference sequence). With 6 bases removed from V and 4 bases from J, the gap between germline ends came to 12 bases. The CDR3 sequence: CASRPARTYGYTF. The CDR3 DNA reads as TGTGCCAGCAGACCTGCTAGGACCTATGGCTACACCTTC.

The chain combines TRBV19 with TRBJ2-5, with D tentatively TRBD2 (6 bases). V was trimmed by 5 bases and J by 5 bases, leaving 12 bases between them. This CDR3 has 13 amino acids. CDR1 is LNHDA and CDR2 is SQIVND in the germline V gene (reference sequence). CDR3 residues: CASSQRGVETQYF. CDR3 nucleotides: TGTGCCAGTAGTCAACGCGGGGTGGAGACCCAGTACTTC.

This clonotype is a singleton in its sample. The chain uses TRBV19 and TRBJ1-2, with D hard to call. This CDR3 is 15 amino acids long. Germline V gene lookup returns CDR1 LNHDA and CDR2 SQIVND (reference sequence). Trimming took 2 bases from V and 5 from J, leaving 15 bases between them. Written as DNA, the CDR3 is TGTGCCAGTAGTATATTCCAGGCCGCATCGTATGGCTACACCTTC. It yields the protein CASSIFQAASYGYTF.

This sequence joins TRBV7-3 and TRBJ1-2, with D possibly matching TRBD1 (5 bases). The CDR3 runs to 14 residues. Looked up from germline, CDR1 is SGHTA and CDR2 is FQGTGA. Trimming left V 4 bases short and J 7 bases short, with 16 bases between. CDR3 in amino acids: CASSWLGVGVGYTF. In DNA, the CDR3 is TGTGCCAGCAGCTGGTTAGGGGTCGGCGTTGGCTACACCTTC. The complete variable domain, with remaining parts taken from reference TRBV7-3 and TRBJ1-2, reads GAGVSQTPSNKVTEKGKYVELRCDPISGHTALYWYRQSLGQGPEFLIYFQGTGAADDSGLPNDRFFAVRPEGSVSTLKIQRTERGDSAVYLCASSWLGVGVGYTFGSGTRLTVV.

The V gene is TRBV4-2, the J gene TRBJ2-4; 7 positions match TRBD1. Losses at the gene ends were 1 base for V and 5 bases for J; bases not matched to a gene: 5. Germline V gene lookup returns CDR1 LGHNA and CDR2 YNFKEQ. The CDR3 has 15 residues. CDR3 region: CASSQGGQPENIQYF. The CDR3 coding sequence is TGTGCCAGCAGCCAAGGGGGACAGCCCGAAAACATTCAGTACTTC.

In DNA, the CDR3 is TGCAGTGCCTCCGGGGATAACTATGGCTACACCTTC. Translated: CSASGDNYGYTF. The chain recombines TRBV20-1 with TRBJ1-2; D is uncertain. Deletions cut 6 bases from V and 1 base from J, with 9 bases between. Per the germline V gene, CDR1 is DFQATT and CDR2 is SNEGSKA (reference sequence). The CDR3 is 12 residues long.

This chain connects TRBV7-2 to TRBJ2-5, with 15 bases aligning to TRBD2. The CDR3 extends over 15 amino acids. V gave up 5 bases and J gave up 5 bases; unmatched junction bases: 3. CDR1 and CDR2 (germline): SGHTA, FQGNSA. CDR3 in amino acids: CASSRTSGGAETQYF. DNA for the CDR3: TGTGCCAGCAGCCGGACTAGCGGGGGGGCGGAGACCCAGTACTTC.

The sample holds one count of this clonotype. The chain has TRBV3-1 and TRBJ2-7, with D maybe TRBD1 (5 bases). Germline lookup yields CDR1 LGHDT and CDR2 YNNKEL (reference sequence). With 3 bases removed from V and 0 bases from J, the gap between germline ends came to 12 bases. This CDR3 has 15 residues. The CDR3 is CASSHVLDTSYEQYF. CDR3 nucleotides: TGTGCCAGCAGCCATGTACTGGACACCTCCTACGAGCAGTACTTC.

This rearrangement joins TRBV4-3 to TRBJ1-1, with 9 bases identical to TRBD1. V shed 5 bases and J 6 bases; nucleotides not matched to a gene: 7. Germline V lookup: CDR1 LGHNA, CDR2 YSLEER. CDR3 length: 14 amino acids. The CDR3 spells CASSVWTGDAEAFF. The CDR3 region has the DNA TGCGCCAGCAGCGTCTGGACAGGGGACGCTGAAGCTTTCTTT.

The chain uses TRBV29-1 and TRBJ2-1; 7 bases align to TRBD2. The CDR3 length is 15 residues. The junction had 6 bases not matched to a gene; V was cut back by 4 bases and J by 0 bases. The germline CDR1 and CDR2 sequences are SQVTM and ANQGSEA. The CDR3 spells CSVGGEGSSYNEQFF. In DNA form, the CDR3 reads TGCAGCGTTGGCGGGGAGGGAAGCTCCTACAATGAGCAGTTCTTC.